One T cell receptor beta chain is described in this entry. These data come from a study of blood T cell repertoires in COVID-19. About the study: There were acute and convalescent COVID-19 samples, and they came from the United States, Italy and Spain. In each case, the material was cDNA or gDNA derived from T cells, B-cell-depleted T cells, or PBMCs.

V lost 5 bases, J lost 2 bases, and 12 bases stayed unmatched. Germline lookup yields CDR1 SEHNR and CDR2 FQNEAQ (reference sequence). The CDR3 has 17 amino acids. Source study methods: Estimates of nucleated cell counts were drawn from the amplification of reference gene primers. TCRdb's copy holds only in-frame clones and misses some; the assay was immunoSEQ multiplex PCR. Clone size and V and J calls were adopted from that table, with D and trimming inferred from the DNA. Of more than 120,000 clones listed, about nine tenths are singletons. This receptor was taken from a man aged 50 or older who had recovered from COVID-19. The genes are TRBV7-9 and TRBJ2-5; the match to TRBD2 covers 9 bases. The material sequenced was peripheral blood. The CDR3 DNA follows: TGTGCCAGCAGCCCTAGCGGGGCACCCTATATGCAAGAGACCCAGTACTTC. Its protein product is CASSPSGAPYMQETQYF.